The 20 T cell receptor beta chains in this list originate from one sample, sequenced in a study of early stage breast cancer tumors. This table comes from immunoSEQ multiplex PCR, and its TCRdb copy is limited to in-frame clones, with some not included. This sample carries tens of thousands of clones, 84% of them seen once, and the ten largest clones take 9% to 9.5%. The material sequenced was blood. The receptors stem from a person between 50 and 60 years old with breast cancer.

This sequence joins TRBV6-1 and TRBJ1-5; D is possibly TRBD1 (5 bases). V was trimmed by 7 bases and J by 5 bases, leaving 18 bases between them. CDR3 length: 15 residues. From germline, CDR1 is MNHNS and CDR2 SASEGT. The CDR3, as DNA: TGTGCCAGCACCGAAAGTTTGGGAGGGGATCAGCCCCAGCATTTT. The encoded protein is CASTESLGGDQPQHF.

The chain couples TRBV9 to TRBJ2-2; D is unresolved. The CDR3 spans 12 residues. V was clipped by 0 bases and J by 7 bases, with 4 bases between them. The germline V gene encodes CDR1 SGDLS and CDR2 YYNGEE. The CDR3 reads CASSVVHGELFF. The DNA of the CDR3 is TGTGCCAGCAGCGTAGTCCACGGGGAGCTGTTTTTT. The full variable domain, rest sourced from reference TRBV9 and TRBJ2-2, is DSGVTQTPKHLITATGQRVTLRCSPRSGDLSVYWYQQSLDQGLQFLIQYYNGEERAKGNILERFSAQQFPDLHSELNLSSLELGDSALYFCASSVVHGELFFGEGSRLTVL.

The chain recombines TRBV6-5 with TRBJ1-5; no firm D call. CDR1 and CDR2 from the germline V gene are MNHEY and SVGAGI. This CDR3 comprises 15 residues. Trimming took 0 bases from V and 2 from J, leaving 8 bases between them. For the CDR3, the DNA is TGTGCCAGCAGTTACTCAGGGTATGGCAATCAGCCCCAGCATTTT. It codes for CASSYSGYGNQPQHF.

The chain carries TRBV18 and TRBJ1-4; no definite D call. Trimming removed 2 bases from V and 8 bases from J, with 15 bases in between. Germline V gene data show CDR1 as KGHSH and CDR2 as LQKENI. The length of the CDR3 is 15 residues. The CDR3 DNA follows: TGTGCCAGCTCACCAGTGGCCCTTATTGGGGAAAAACTGTTTTTT. Encoded protein: CASSPVALIGEKLFF.

The chain carries TRBV9 and TRBJ2-5; a weak D match, TRBD1 (5 bases). V lost 4 bases and J lost 2, with 9 bases in between. CDR1 and CDR2 from the germline V gene are SGDLS and YYNGEE. This CDR3 comprises 13 residues. The CDR3 sequence: CASSPRGQETQYF. The CDR3 bases are TGTGCCAGCAGCCCAAGGGGACAAGAGACCCAGTACTTC.

The chain is built from TRBV5-1 and TRBJ2-1; D might be TRBD1 or TRBD2, each matching 6 bases. This CDR3 contains 16 residues. The germline V and J ends were trimmed by 2 bases and 5 bases, with 17 bases remaining between them. Per germline, CDR1 SGHRS and CDR2 YFSETQ. This CDR3 reads CASSFGGTSFDNEQFF. CDR3 nucleotides: TGCGCCAGCAGCTTCGGCGGGACATCCTTCGACAATGAGCAGTTCTTC.

The genes are TRBV2 and TRBJ2-3; 9 nucleotides align to TRBD2. Germline trimming cut 4 bases from V and 3 bases from J; bases unmatched to any gene: 8. Germline CDR1 SNHLY, CDR2 FYNNEI. The CDR3 sequence is 16 residues long. The CDR3, as DNA: TGTGCCAGCAGTGGAACCGGGACTAGCAGTACAGATACGCAGTATTTT. It specifies CASSGTGTSSTDTQYF. Complete variable domain (other parts from reference TRBV2 and TRBJ2-3): EPEVTQTPSHQVTQMGQEVILRCVPISNHLYFYWYRQILGQKVEFLVSFYNNEISEKSEIFDDQFSVERPDGSNFTLKIRSTKLEDSAMYFCASSGTGTSSTDTQYFGPGTRLTVL.

Worth noting for this clone: Other DNA sequences within the sample encode an identical CDR3. The chain combines TRBV2 with TRBJ2-7; D gene ambiguous. V dropped 0 bases and J dropped 4 bases, with 4 bases sitting between them. Germline CDR1 is SNHLY and CDR2 is FYNNEI. This CDR3 is 12 amino acids long. The CDR3 DNA reads as TGTGCCAGCAGTGAAGCGGGGTACGAGCAGTACTTC. This codes for CASSEAGYEQYF. Combining the CDR3 with reference TRBV2 and TRBJ2-7 gives the whole variable domain EPEVTQTPSHQVTQMGQEVILRCVPISNHLYFYWYRQILGQKVEFLVSFYNNEISEKSEIFDDQFSVERPDGSNFTLKIRSTKLEDSAMYFCASSEAGYEQYFGPGTRLTVT.

This chain connects TRBV19 to TRBJ2-7, with D unclear. Germline CDR1 LNHDA, CDR2 SQIVND (reference sequence). The CDR3 extends over 12 amino acids. V lost 6 bases and J lost 2, with 8 bases in between. The CDR3 nucleotides are TGTGCCAGTAGGTCCCGAACCTACGAGCAGTACTTC. Its translation is CASRSRTYEQYF.

The gene calls are TRBV19 and TRBJ2-2, with TRBD1 as a possible D gene (5 bases). The CDR3 is 15 residues long. The germline V gene has CDR1 LNHDA and CDR2 SQIVND (reference sequence). With 3 bases removed from V and 4 bases from J, the gap between germline ends came to 12 bases. In DNA form, the CDR3 reads TGTGCCAGTAGTATCCAGGGAACAGGCACCGGGGAGCTGTTTTTT. This gives the protein CASSIQGTGTGELFF.

This sequence joins TRBV11-1 and TRBJ2-2; no firm D call. The length of the CDR3 is 15 residues. Trimming stripped 0 bases from V and 3 bases from J, with 8 bases between. Germline V gene sequence: CDR1 SGHAT, CDR2 FQDESV (reference sequence). The CDR3 DNA sequence: TGTGCCAGCAGCTTAGCTTTGAGTTACACCGGGGAGCTGTTTTTT. Amino acid sequence: CASSLALSYTGELFF.

V gene TRBV5-6 combines with J gene TRBJ2-3; D remains unclear. The germline V gene encodes CDR1 SGHDT and CDR2 YYEEEE. CDR3 length equals 14 residues. V was pared by 1 base and J by 3 bases, with 9 bases between. The CDR3 sequence: CASSLSQRTDTQYF. The CDR3 DNA reads TGTGCCAGCAGCTTGTCCCAGAGAACAGATACGCAGTATTTT.

The gene calls are TRBV5-6 and TRBJ2-5, with no clear D. Germline values: CDR1 SGHDT, CDR2 YYEEEE. The CDR3 has 12 amino acids. V was pared by 2 bases and J by 5 bases, with 7 bases between. CDR3 in amino acids: CASSLTTETQYF. In DNA form, the CDR3 reads TGTGCCAGCAGCTTAACAACGGAGACCCAGTACTTC.

CDR3 sequence (DNA): TGTGCCAGTTCGGGCCTTCCCCATGAGCAGTTCTTC. This codes for CASSGLPHEQFF. This chain links TRBV6-1 with TRBJ2-1; no clear D gene. Germline CDR1 MNHNS, CDR2 SASEGT. The CDR3 is made up of 12 amino acids. Trimming cost V 9 bases and J 8 bases, with 14 bases left between them.

This clone was observed a single time. CDR3: CSVPTGGGSYNEQFF. CDR3 bases: TGCAGCGTTCCGACAGGGGGAGGCTCCTACAATGAGCAGTTCTTC. The chain employs TRBV29-1 and TRBJ2-1, with 9 bases fitting TRBD1. The CDR3 sequence is 15 residues long. Germline trimming cut 5 bases from V and 0 bases from J; bases unmatched to any gene: 5. Germline-derived CDR1 and CDR2 are SQVTM and ANQGSEA.

This clone qualifies as medium-sized. The genes are TRBV6-5 and TRBJ2-7, with D uncertain. Germline CDR1 reads MNHEY; CDR2 reads SVGAGI. The V end was cut by 5 bases, the J end by 0 bases, with 5 bases between. CDR3 size: 12 residues. CDR3 sequence reads: CASSTSSYEQYF. The CDR3 DNA reads as TGTGCCAGCAGTACATCCTCCTACGAGCAGTACTTC.

The chain is built from TRBV2 and TRBJ2-1; 7 positions agree with TRBD1. Trimming at V came to 3 bases and at J to 4 bases, leaving 6 bases not matched to a gene. The V gene's germline CDR1 is SNHLY and CDR2 FYNNEI. The CDR3 is 15 residues long. The CDR3 nucleotides read TGTGCCAGCAGTGATAAGGGGGCGTCGTACAATGAGCAGTTCTTC. This sequence encodes CASSDKGASYNEQFF.

This chain uses TRBV9 with TRBJ2-2; 10 bases agree with TRBD2. Germline V gene data show CDR1 as SGDLS and CDR2 as YYNGEE. V lost 2 bases to trimming and J lost 5 bases; unmatched junction nucleotides: 6. The CDR3 is 16 residues long. The DNA for the CDR3 is TGTGCCAGCAGCGTCCCGACTAGCGGGTCGACCGGGGAGCTGTTTTTT. Translating it yields CASSVPTSGSTGELFF.

This sequence joins TRBV7-6 and TRBJ2-2; 9 bases are a match to TRBD2. Trimming took 2 bases from V and 6 from J; bases not matched to a gene: 16. CDR1 and CDR2 (germline): SGHVS, FNYEAQ. This CDR3 is built from 19 residues. The CDR3 loop reads CASSLTFTSGPGESGELFF. The CDR3 DNA sequence: TGTGCCAGCAGCTTAACATTTACTAGCGGGCCAGGGGAATCCGGGGAGCTGTTTTTT.

This clone was counted only a few times. The chain joins TRBV5-1 to TRBJ2-2; D possibly corresponds to TRBD2 (6 bases). Germline assignment: CDR1 SGHRS and CDR2 YFSETQ. The length of the CDR3 is 15 residues. V lost 4 bases, J lost 4 bases, and 14 bases lay in between. The CDR3 reads CASSTTSPTTGELFF. In nucleotides, the CDR3 is TGCGCCAGCAGCACGACTAGTCCGACCACCGGGGAGCTGTTTTTT.